The entry that follows covers one T cell receptor (beta chain) sequence. The data were obtained in a study of blood T cell repertoires in COVID-19. Overall study: The United States, Italy and Spain were the sources of the acute and convalescent COVID-19 samples. PBMCs, B-cell-depleted T cells, or T cells were the source of the cDNA or gDNA that made up the material.

In the source study's methods: For nucleated cells, counts were estimated from reference gene primer amplification. Profiling relied on immunoSEQ multiplex PCR, and the TCRdb table lists in-frame clones only, not all of them. That table supplies the V and J calls and clone size; D and trimming were determined from the DNA. The sample contains approximately 200,000 clones, approximately 88% of which appear only once. The source of this sequence is a young woman with acute or convalescent COVID-19. The sample consisted of peripheral blood.

CDR3 loop: CASSLGQGTYNEQFF. In DNA, the CDR3 is TGCGCCAGCAGCTTGGGACAGGGAACCTACAATGAGCAGTTCTTC. The chain carries TRBV5-1 and TRBJ2-1, with TRBD1 matching 7 bases. The CDR3 has 15 amino acids. The trim removed 0 bases at V and 2 bases at J, leaving 2 bases unmatched. Germline CDR1 reads SGHRS; CDR2 reads YFSETQ.